A single sample gave rise to the 25 T cell receptor beta chains below, sequenced in a study of blood T cells in healthy people across ages. Together with a sample-barcoded 5' primer, a J-beta primer mix was included in a second PCR lasting about 6 to 12 cycles. From the 5' RACE reads, TCRdb called clonotypes with MiXCR, one entry per CDR3 protein. The repertoire holds about 1,400,000 distinct CDR3 sequences, with approximately 60% as singletons. Sequenced material: blood. Source of these receptors: a man aged 18 to 29 in good health.

The rearrangement joins TRBV7-9 to TRBJ2-7; 7 positions agree with TRBD1. The J call is doubtful: the DNA matches TRBJ2-5 better. The CDR3 runs 15 residues. From germline, CDR1 is SEHNR and CDR2 FQNEAQ (reference sequence). The CDR3 protein is CASSLVTGVMETQYF. As DNA, the CDR3 is TGTGCCAGCAGCTTAGTAACAGGGGTGATGGAGACCCAGTACTTC.

The sample holds a few counts of this clonotype. The J gene is TRBJ2-3, the V gene TRBV9; a possible D gene is TRBD1 (6 bases). Germline V CDR1 and CDR2: SGDLS, YYNGEE. V was pared by 3 bases and J by 8 bases, with 22 bases between. This CDR3 spans 16 amino acids. The CDR3 coding sequence is TGTGCCAGCAGCGACCCCCCATCAGGGGTTGGGGGTACGCAGTATTTT. Protein: CASSDPPSGVGGTQYF.

The chain uses TRBV12-3 or TRBV12-4 and TRBJ1-2, with D possibly matching TRBD1 (6 bases). V lost 4 bases, J lost 8 bases, and 14 bases lay in between. The length of the CDR3 is 13 residues. The CDR3 coding sequence is TGTGCCAGCAGTTCTCCAATGAGGGGGGGCTACACCTTC. It encodes CASSSPMRGGYTF.

The chain couples TRBV27 to TRBJ2-3, with D maybe TRBD1 (6 bases). Germline CDR1 reads MNHEY; CDR2 reads SMNVEV (reference sequence). Trimming took 6 bases from V and 3 from J, leaving 19 bases between them. The length of the CDR3 is 16 residues. The CDR3 nucleotides are TGTGCCAGCAGACTACACAGGGACCAGGCGACAGATACGCAGTATTTT. Protein product: CASRLHRDQATDTQYF.

The chain uses TRBV28 and TRBJ2-7; D is possibly TRBD1 (6 bases). From germline, CDR1 is MDHEN and CDR2 SYDVKM. Trimming shortened V by 4 bases and J by 3 bases, and 13 bases separated the two germline ends. This CDR3 has 14 residues. The chain's CDR3 is CASSSVGQFYEQYF. CDR3 DNA sequence: TGTGCCAGCAGTTCCGTCGGACAGTTCTACGAGCAGTACTTC.

The V and J genes are TRBV15 and TRBJ2-5; possible D gene TRBD2, 6 bases. The V end lost 9 bases, the J end lost 0 bases, and 11 bases lay between the germline ends. Germline V gene lookup returns CDR1 LNHNV and CDR2 YYDKDF (reference sequence). The CDR3 sequence is 13 residues long. CDR3: CATSGRYQETQYF. DNA of the CDR3: TGTGCCACTAGCGGCAGGTACCAAGAGACCCAGTACTTC. Full variable domain (missing parts from reference TRBV15 and TRBJ2-5): DAMVIQNPRYQVTQFGKPVTLSCSQTLNHNVMYWYQQKSSQAPKLLFHYYDKDFNNEADTPDNFQSRRPNTSFCFLDIRSPGLGDTAMYLCATSGRYQETQYFGPGTRLLVL.

The chain carries TRBV15 and TRBJ2-7; D gene uncertain. CDR1 LNHNV and CDR2 YYDKDF come from the germline V gene (reference sequence). The CDR3 covers 13 residues. Trimming took off 4 bases at V and 6 bases at J, with 13 bases between the two ends. The DNA of the CDR3 is TGTGCCACCAGCACCTATTTAAGCAGCGAGCAGTACTTC. Translation: CATSTYLSSEQYF.

Points on this clonotype: The junction departs from germline at one end; a sequencing error may be responsible. The CDR3 loop is CASSEYWSAGGANVLTF. CDR3 bases: TGCGCCAGCAGTGAATATTGGTCGGCTGGGGGGGCCAACGTCCTGACTTTC. V gene TRBV25-1 combines with J gene TRBJ2-6, with D unresolved. Germline V gene data show CDR1 as MGHDK and CDR2 as SYGVNS. This CDR3 region has 17 residues.

This chain links TRBV6-2 or TRBV6-3 with TRBJ1-2; the D gene is possibly TRBD1 (5 bases). The germline V gene has CDR1 MNHEY and CDR2 SVGEGT. Trimming removed 5 bases at V and 7 bases at J, with 14 bases between. CDR3 length equals 13 residues. The CDR3 region is CASSLTVGGGYTF. The CDR3 DNA is TGTGCCAGCAGTCTTACGGTTGGGGGTGGCTACACCTTC.

This clonotype was recorded only once. This rearrangement joins TRBV5-1 to TRBJ1-1, with D possibly matching TRBD1 (5 bases). The CDR3 is 16 residues long. Trimming cost V 10 bases and J 0 bases, with 22 bases left between them. Germline-derived CDR1 and CDR2 are SGHRS and YFSETQ. The CDR3 here is CASGGDRPWMNTEAFF. CDR3 coding DNA: TGCGCCTCGGGGGGGGACCGACCGTGGATGAACACTGAAGCTTTCTTT.

This clonotype was counted a few times. The rearrangement uses TRBV3-1 and TRBJ2-1, with D uncertain. CDR3 size: 13 residues. V gave up 4 bases and J gave up 0 bases, with 4 bases separating them. Germline V gene data show CDR1 as LGHDT and CDR2 as YNNKEL (reference sequence). For the CDR3, the DNA is TGTGCCAGCAGCCGGAACTCCTACAATGAGCAGTTCTTC. Translating it yields CASSRNSYNEQFF.

This chain links TRBV12-3 or TRBV12-4 with TRBJ2-5; a weak D match, TRBD1 (6 bases). The CDR3 contains 14 residues. The V and J ends lost 5 bases and 4 bases respectively, with 14 bases between them. The CDR3: CASSLTGAAETQYF. DNA for the CDR3: TGTGCCAGCAGTCTGACAGGTGCCGCAGAGACCCAGTACTTC.

In nucleotides, the CDR3 is TGCAGTGCTAGAGTGGGGCTCTACCAAGAGACCCAGTACTTC. It translates to CSARVGLYQETQYF. This sequence joins TRBV20-1 and TRBJ2-5; D is perhaps TRBD1 (5 bases). The CDR3 spans 14 residues. The germline CDR1 and CDR2 sequences are DFQATT and SNEGSKA (reference sequence). V lost 1 base to trimming and J lost 0 bases, with 9 bases between them.

The chain couples TRBV29-1 to TRBJ2-2; 7 bases match TRBD1. The CDR3 runs 13 residues. CDR1 and CDR2 from the germline V gene are SQVTM and ANQGSEA. V trimming: 7 bases; J trimming: 3 bases; junction bases outside the gene matches: 5. The CDR3 nucleotides read TGCAGCGCCGCAACAGGGGACACCGGGGAGCTGTTTTTT. Residues: CSAATGDTGELFF.

The genes are TRBV6-1 and TRBJ2-2; D unclear. The V end lost 7 bases, the J end lost 8 bases, and 8 bases lay between the germline ends. Germline values: CDR1 MNHNS, CDR2 SASEGT. The CDR3 has 11 amino acids. The CDR3 loop is CASNQVGELFF. Here the CDR3 DNA reads TGTGCCAGCAACCAGGTGGGGGAGCTGTTTTTT.

The chain carries TRBV7-2 and TRBJ2-3; D gene uncertain. V was trimmed by 5 bases and J by 1 base, leaving 13 bases between them. The CDR3 has 15 amino acids. Germline-derived CDR1 and CDR2 are SGHTA and FQGNSA. CDR3 DNA sequence: TGTGCCAGCAGCCTCAGGCTTACAGGCACAGATACGCAGTATTTT. Protein sequence: CASSLRLTGTDTQYF.

The chain carries TRBV20-1 and TRBJ1-2; the D gene is possibly TRBD1 (5 bases). The CDR3 covers 14 residues. Germline CDR1 is DFQATT and CDR2 is SNEGSKA (reference sequence). Trimming cost V 3 bases and J 6 bases, with 17 bases left between them. Here the CDR3 DNA reads TGCAGTGCTAGTAAGCCAGGGCTTAAGGATGGCTACACCTTC. This gives the protein CSASKPGLKDGYTF.

At least ten counts were recorded for this clonotype. The V gene is TRBV29-1, the J gene TRBJ1-4, with unresolved D. This CDR3 is built from 13 residues. Germline V lookup: CDR1 SQVTM, CDR2 ANQGSEA. Trimming stripped 4 bases from V and 3 bases from J, with 9 bases between. CDR3 residues: CSVVGGPNEKLFF. The CDR3 DNA reads as TGCAGCGTTGTGGGAGGCCCTAATGAAAAACTGTTTTTT.

This clonotype showed up just a few times. The genes are TRBV4-1 and TRBJ1-1; D unresolved. Trimming cost V 1 base and J 6 bases, with 6 bases left between them. Looked up from germline, CDR1 is MGHRA and CDR2 is YSYEKL. This CDR3 has 12 residues. CDR3 in amino acids: CASSQAGSEAFF. DNA for the CDR3: TGCGCCAGCAGCCAAGCCGGGTCTGAAGCTTTCTTT.

V is TRBV3-1 and J is TRBJ1-1; D remains ambiguous. CDR1 and CDR2 (germline): LGHDT, YNNKEL (reference sequence). The CDR3 runs to 13 residues. V was pared by 2 bases and J by 6 bases, with 10 bases between. The CDR3: CASSQIRVAEAFF. The DNA of the CDR3 is TGTGCCAGCAGCCAAATTAGGGTCGCTGAAGCTTTCTTT.

The genes are TRBV7-9 and TRBJ2-7, with TRBD1 matching over 7 bases. The CDR3 spans 14 residues. Trimming removed 5 bases from V and 6 bases from J; junction bases left unmatched: 10. The germline V gene has CDR1 SEHNR and CDR2 FQNEAQ (reference sequence). The CDR3 nucleotides are TGTGCCAGCAGCCGTAGACAGGGCTCTGCCGAGCAGTACTTC. It encodes CASSRRQGSAEQYF.

CDR3 coding DNA: TGTGCCACCAGTGATTTCTCGGGGGGCACAGATACGCAGTATTTT. Translated, it gives CATSDFSGGTDTQYF. V and J are TRBV24-1 and TRBJ2-3; TRBD2 is a possible D gene (6 bases). V lost 1 base to trimming and J lost 1 base, with 8 bases between them. The V gene's germline CDR1 is KGHDR and CDR2 SFDVKD. This CDR3 is 15 amino acids long.

This chain uses TRBV29-1 with TRBJ1-2; D perhaps matches TRBD1 (6 bases). This CDR3 has 12 residues. CDR1 SQVTM and CDR2 ANQGSEA come from the germline V gene. The ends were cut back, 5 bases at V and 3 bases at J, with 10 bases in the middle. DNA of the CDR3: TGCAGCGTTCATTCAGGGGACTATGGCTACACCTTC. It is translated as CSVHSGDYGYTF.

The gene calls are TRBV7-9 and TRBJ2-5; D possibly corresponds to TRBD2 (5 bases). The closer fit of TRBJ2-7 to the DNA end suggests the J call may be wrong. CDR1 and CDR2 from the germline V gene are SEHNR and FQNEAQ (reference sequence). The CDR3 extends over 15 amino acids. CDR3 sequence reads: CASSSGGSARVEQYF. The CDR3 DNA follows: TGTGCCAGCAGCAGCGGCGGCAGCGCTCGCGTCGAGCAGTACTTC.

J is TRBJ2-1 and V is TRBV7-9; TRBD1 or TRBD2 may be the D gene (5 bases each). V lost 7 bases, J lost 10 bases, and 26 bases lay in between. The CDR3 contains 16 residues. The germline gives CDR1 SEHNR, CDR2 FQNEAQ (reference sequence). The CDR3 region has the DNA TGTGCCAGCAACCTCCTCGGCGGCAGCCCTGAGGGGGAGCAGTTCTTC. Its protein product is CASNLLGGSPEGEQFF.